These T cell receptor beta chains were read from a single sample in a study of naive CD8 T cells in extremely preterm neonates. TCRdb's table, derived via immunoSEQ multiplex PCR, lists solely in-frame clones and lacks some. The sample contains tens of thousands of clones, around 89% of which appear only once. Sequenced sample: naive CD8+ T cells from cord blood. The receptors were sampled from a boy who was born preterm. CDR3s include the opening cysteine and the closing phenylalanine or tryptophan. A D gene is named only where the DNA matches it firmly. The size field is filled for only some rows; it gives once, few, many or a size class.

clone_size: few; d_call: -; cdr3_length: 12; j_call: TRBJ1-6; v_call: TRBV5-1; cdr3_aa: CASSSGNSPLHF; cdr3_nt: TGCGCCAGCAGCTCAGGGAATTCACCCCTCCACTTT
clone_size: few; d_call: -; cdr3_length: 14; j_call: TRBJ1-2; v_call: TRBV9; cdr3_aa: CASSVGGGSRGYTF; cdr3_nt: TGTGCCAGCAGCGTAGGTGGTGGATCGAGAGGCTACACCTTC
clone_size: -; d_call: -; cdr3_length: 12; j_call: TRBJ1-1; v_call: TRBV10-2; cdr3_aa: CASSDGEAEAFF; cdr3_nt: TGCGCCAGCAGTGACGGGGAGGCTGAAGCTTTCTTT
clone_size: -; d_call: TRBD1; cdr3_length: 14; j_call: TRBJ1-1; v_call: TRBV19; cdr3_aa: CASSRTGMNTEAFF; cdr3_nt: TGTGCCAGTAGTAGGACAGGGATGAACACTGAAGCTTTCTTT
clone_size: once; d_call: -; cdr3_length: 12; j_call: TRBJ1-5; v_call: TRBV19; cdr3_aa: CASSQGNQPQHF; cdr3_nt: TGTGCCAGTAGTCAGGGCAATCAGCCCCAGCATTTT
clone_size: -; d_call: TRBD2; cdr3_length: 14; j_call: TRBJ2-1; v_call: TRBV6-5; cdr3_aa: CASSSGGAYNEQFF; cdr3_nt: TGTGCCAGCAGTAGCGGGGGGGCCTACAATGAGCAGTTCTTC
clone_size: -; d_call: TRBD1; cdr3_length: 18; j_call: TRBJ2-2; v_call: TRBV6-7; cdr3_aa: CASSYFSGTGPTKGELFF; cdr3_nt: TGTGCCAGCAGTTACTTCTCCGGGACAGGCCCTACAAAGGGGGAGCTGTTTTTT
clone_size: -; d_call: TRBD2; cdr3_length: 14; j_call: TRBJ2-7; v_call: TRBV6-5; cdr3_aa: CASSPRLASYEQYF; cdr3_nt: TGTGCCAGCAGTCCGCGACTAGCATCCTACGAGCAGTACTTC
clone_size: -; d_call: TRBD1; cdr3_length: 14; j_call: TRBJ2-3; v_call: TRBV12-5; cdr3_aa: CASGSSDRADTQYF; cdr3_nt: TGTGCTAGTGGTTCCTCCGACAGGGCAGATACGCAGTATTTT
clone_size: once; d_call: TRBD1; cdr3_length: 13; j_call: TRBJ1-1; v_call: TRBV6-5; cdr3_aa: CASSYFQGAEAFF; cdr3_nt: TGTGCCAGCAGTTACTTCCAGGGGGCTGAAGCTTTCTTT
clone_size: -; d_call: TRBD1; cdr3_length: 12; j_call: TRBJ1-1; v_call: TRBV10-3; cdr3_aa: CAIRTGGTEAFF; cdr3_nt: TGTGCCATCCGCACAGGGGGCACTGAAGCTTTCTTT
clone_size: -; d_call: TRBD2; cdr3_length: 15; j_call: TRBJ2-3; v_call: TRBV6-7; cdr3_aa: CASSYSLAGGDTQYF; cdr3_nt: TGTGCCAGCAGTTACTCGTTAGCGGGGGGAGATACGCAGTATTTT
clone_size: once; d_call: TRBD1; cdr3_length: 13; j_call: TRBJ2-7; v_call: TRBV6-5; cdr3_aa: CASRGQGAYEQYF; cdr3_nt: TGTGCCAGCAGGGGACAGGGGGCCTACGAGCAGTACTTC
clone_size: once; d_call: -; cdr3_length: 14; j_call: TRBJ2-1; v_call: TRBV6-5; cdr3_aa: CASSYSGSYNEQFF; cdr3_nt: TGTGCCAGCAGTTACTCGGGCTCCTACAATGAGCAGTTCTTC
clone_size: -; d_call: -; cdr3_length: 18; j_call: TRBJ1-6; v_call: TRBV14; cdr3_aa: CASSQDGSLEPYNSPLHF; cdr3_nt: TGTGCCAGCAGCCAAGACGGTTCACTGGAGCCTTATAATTCACCCCTCCACTTT
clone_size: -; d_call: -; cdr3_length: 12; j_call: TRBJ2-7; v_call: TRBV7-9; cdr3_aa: CASSFIRDEQYF; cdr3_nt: TGTGCCAGCAGCTTCATCAGGGACGAGCAGTACTTC
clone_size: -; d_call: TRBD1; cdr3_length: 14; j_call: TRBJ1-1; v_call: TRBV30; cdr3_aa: CAWSVGTGGTEAFF; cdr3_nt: TGTGCCTGGAGTGTAGGGACAGGGGGCACTGAAGCTTTCTTT
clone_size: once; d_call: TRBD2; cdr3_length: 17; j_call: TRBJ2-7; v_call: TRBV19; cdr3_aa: CASSIRMPGGPDHEQYF; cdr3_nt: TGTGCCAGTAGTATTAGAATGCCGGGGGGGCCGGACCACGAGCAGTACTTC
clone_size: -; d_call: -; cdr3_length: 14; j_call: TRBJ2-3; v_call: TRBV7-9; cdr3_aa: CASSLDWDSRTQYF; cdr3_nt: TGTGCCAGCAGCTTAGACTGGGACTCCCGTACGCAGTATTTT
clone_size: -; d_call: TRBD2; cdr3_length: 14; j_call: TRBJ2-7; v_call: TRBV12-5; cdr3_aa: CASGTSGGAYEQYF; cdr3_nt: TGTGCTAGTGGGACTAGCGGGGGGGCCTACGAGCAGTACTTC
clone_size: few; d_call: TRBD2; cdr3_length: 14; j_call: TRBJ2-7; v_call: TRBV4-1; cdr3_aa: CASSQASGSYEQYF; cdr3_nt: TGCGCCAGCAGCCAAGCTAGCGGCTCCTACGAGCAGTACTTC
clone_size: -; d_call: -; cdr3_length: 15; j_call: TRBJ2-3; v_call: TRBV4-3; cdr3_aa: CASSQVAGSTDTQYF; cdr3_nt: TGCGCCAGCAGCCAAGTCGCGGGGAGCACAGATACGCAGTATTTT
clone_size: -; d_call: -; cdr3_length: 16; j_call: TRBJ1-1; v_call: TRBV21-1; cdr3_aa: CASSKRIHRGSTEAFF; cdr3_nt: TGTGCCAGCAGCAAACGGATTCACAGGGGAAGCACTGAAGCTTTCTTT
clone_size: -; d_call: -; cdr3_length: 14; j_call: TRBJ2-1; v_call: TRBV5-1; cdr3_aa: CASSLRGTYNEQFF; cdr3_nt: TGCGCCAGCAGCTTGCGGGGGACCTACAATGAGCAGTTCTTC
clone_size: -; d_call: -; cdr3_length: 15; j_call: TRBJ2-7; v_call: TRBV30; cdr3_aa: CAWSVGSGATYEQYF; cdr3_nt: TGTGCCTGGAGTGTAGGGTCAGGTGCTACCTACGAGCAGTACTTC
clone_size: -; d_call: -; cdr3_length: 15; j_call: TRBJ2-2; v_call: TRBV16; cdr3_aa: CASSPSIANTGELFF; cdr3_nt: TGTGCCAGCAGCCCATCAATAGCTAACACCGGGGAGCTGTTTTTT
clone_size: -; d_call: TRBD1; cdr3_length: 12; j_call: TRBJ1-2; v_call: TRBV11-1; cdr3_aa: CASSDRGYGYTF; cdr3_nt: TGTGCCAGCAGCGACAGGGGGTATGGCTACACCTTC
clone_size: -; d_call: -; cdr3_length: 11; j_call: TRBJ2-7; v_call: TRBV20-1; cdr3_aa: CSARDYYEQYF; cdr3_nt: TGCAGTGCTAGGGACTACTACGAGCAGTACTTC
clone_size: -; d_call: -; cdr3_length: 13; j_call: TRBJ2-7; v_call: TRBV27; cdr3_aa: CASSWTDAYEQYF; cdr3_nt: TGTGCCAGCAGCTGGACAGACGCCTACGAGCAGTACTTC
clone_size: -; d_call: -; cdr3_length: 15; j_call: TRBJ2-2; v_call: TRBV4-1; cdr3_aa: CASSQGRVDTGELFF; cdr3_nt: TGCGCCAGCAGCCAAGGCAGGGTCGACACCGGGGAGCTGTTTTTT
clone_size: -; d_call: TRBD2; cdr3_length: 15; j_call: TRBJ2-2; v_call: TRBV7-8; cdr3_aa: CASSLPSGGAGELFF; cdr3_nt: TGTGCCAGCAGCTTACCTAGCGGGGGGGCCGGGGAGCTGTTTTTT
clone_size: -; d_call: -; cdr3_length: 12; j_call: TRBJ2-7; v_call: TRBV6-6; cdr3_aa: CASSYSYYEQYF; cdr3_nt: TGTGCCAGCAGTTACTCGTACTACGAGCAGTACTTC
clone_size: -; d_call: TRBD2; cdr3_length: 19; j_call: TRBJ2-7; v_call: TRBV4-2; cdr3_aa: CASSQKATSGGYPSYEQYF; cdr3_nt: TGTGCCAGCAGCCAAAAGGCGACTAGCGGGGGGTACCCTTCCTACGAGCAGTACTTC
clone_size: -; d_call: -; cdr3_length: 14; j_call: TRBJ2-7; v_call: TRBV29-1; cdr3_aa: CSVEDRGVAYEQYF; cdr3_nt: TGCAGCGTTGAAGATCGCGGGGTGGCATACGAGCAGTACTTC
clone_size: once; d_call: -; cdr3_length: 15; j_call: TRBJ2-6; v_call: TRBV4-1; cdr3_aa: CASSQGGSGANVLTF; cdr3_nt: TGCGCCAGCAGCCAAGGGGGGTCTGGGGCCAACGTCCTGACTTTC
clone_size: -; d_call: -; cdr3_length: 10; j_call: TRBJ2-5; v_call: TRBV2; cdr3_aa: CASSGETQYF; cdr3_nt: TGTGCCAGCAGTGGAGAGACCCAGTACTTC
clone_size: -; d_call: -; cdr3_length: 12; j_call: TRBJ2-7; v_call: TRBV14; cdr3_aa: CASSQGGYEQYF; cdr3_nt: TGTGCCAGCAGCCAAGGGGGCTACGAGCAGTACTTC
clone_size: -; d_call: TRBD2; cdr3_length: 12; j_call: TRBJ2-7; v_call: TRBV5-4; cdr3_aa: CASSLGLAEQYF; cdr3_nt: TGTGCCAGCAGCTTGGGACTAGCCGAGCAGTACTTC
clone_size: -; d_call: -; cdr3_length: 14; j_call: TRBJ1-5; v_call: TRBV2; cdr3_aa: CASSEDRGNQPQHF; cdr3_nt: TGTGCCAGCAGTGAAGACAGGGGCAATCAGCCCCAGCATTTT
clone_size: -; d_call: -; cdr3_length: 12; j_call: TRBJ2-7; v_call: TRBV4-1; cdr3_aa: CASSQGGYEQYF; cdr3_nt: TGCGCCAGCAGCCAAGGGGGTTACGAGCAGTACTTC
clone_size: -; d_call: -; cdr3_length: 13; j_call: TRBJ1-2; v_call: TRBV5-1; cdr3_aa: CASSFAGDYGYTF; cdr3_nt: TGCGCCAGCAGCTTCGCAGGGGACTATGGCTACACCTTC
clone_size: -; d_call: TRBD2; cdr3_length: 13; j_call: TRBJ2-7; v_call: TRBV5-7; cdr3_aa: CASGGLAGHEQYF; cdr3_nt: TGTGCCAGCGGAGGACTAGCGGGGCACGAGCAGTACTTC
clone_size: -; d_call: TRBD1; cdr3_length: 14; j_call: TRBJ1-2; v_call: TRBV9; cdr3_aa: CASSVGTGDYGYTF; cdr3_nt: TGTGCCAGCAGCGTAGGGACAGGGGACTATGGCTACACCTTC
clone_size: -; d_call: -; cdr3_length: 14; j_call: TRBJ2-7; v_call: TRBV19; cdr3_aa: CASSMGRGPYEQYF; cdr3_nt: TGTGCCAGTAGTATGGGGAGGGGGCCCTACGAGCAGTACTTC
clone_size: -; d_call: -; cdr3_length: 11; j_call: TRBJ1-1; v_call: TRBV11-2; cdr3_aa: CASSLAREAFF; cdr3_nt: TGTGCCAGCAGCTTAGCCAGGGAAGCTTTCTTT
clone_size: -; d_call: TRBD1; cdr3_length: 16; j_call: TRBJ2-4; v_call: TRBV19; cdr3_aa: CASSIDRDRGKNIQYF; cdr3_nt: TGTGCCAGTAGTATAGACCGGGACAGGGGGAAAAACATTCAGTACTTC
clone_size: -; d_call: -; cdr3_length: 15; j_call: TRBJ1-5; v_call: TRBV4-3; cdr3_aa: CASSQDRDLNQPQHF; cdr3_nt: TGCGCCAGCAGCCAAGATAGGGACCTCAATCAGCCCCAGCATTTT
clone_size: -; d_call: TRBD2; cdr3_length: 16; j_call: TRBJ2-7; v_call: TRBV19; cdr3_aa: CASSPGLAGDPYEQYF; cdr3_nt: TGTGCCAGTAGTCCGGGACTAGCGGGGGATCCCTACGAGCAGTACTTC
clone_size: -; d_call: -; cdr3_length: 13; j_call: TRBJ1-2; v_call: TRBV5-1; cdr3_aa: CASSLGLNYGYTF; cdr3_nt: TGCGCCAGCAGCTTGGGACTTAACTATGGCTACACCTTC
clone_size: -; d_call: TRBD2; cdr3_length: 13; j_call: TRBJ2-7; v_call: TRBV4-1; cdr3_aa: CASSRTSSYEQYF; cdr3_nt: TGCGCCAGCAGCCGGACTAGCTCCTACGAGCAGTACTTC
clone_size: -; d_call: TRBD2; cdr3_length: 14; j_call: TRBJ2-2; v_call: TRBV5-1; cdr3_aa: CASSRGLADGELFF; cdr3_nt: TGCGCCAGCAGCAGGGGACTAGCGGATGGGGAGCTGTTTTTT
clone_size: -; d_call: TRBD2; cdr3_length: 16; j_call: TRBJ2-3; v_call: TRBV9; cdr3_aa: CASSGLAGGHQDTQYF; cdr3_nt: TGTGCCAGCAGCGGACTAGCGGGGGGGCATCAAGATACGCAGTATTTT
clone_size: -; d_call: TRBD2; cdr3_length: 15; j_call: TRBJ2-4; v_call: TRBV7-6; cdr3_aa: CASSLLAGAKNIQYF; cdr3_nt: TGTGCCAGCAGCTTACTAGCGGGGGCCAAAAACATTCAGTACTTC